Presented here are 12 T cell receptor beta chains from one specimen sequenced in a study of T cells in Graves' hyperthyroidism and ophthalmopathy. RNA transcripts provided the source from which TCR beta CDR3 regions were amplified. A first-round RT-PCR of the TCR CDR3 used the HTBI primer set. TCRdb analysed the multiplex PCR reads with MiXCR anew, one entry per CDR3 protein. The sample yields about 95,000 distinct CDR3 sequences, roughly 40% seen once. The sample was peripheral blood or thyroid tissue (not recorded which). These receptors were collected from a woman aged 25 to 39 with Graves' hyperthyroidism.

The genes are TRBV5-5 and TRBJ1-1, with D tentatively TRBD1 (5 bases). CDR3 length: 15 residues. The V end lost 0 bases, the J end lost 1 base, and 10 bases lay between the germline ends. The germline gives CDR1 SGHKS, CDR2 YYEKEE (reference sequence). CDR3 in DNA: TGTGCCAGCAGCTTGGGGGCAGGGCGGAACACTGAAGCTTTCTTT. This sequence encodes CASSLGAGRNTEAFF.

This clonotype was counted between two and nine times. A read error may be the cause here, since a much bigger clone is one base away. The chain couples TRBV12-3 or TRBV12-4 to TRBJ2-7, with D possibly being TRBD1 (6 bases). The ends were cut back, 7 bases at V and 2 bases at J, with 21 bases in the middle. This CDR3 is built from 16 residues. The CDR3 reads CASTPRQDSGPYEQYF. The CDR3 region has the DNA TGTGCCAGCACCCCCAGACAGGACTCTGGCCCCTACGAGCAGTACTTC.

This clonotype occurred many times. The chain is built from TRBV7-9 and TRBJ1-1; TRBD1 is a possible D gene (5 bases). The CDR3 sequence is 15 residues long. Deletions cut 6 bases from V and 10 bases from J, with 24 bases between. The V gene's germline CDR1 is SEHNR and CDR2 FQNEAQ (reference sequence). The CDR3 sequence: CASSGPGVTAVGAFF. The CDR3 coding sequence is TGTGCCAGCAGTGGTCCGGGGGTGACGGCGGTCGGAGCTTTCTTT.

The chain uses TRBV13 and TRBJ1-1; possible D gene TRBD1, 5 bases. The germline gives CDR1 PRHDT, CDR2 FYEKMQ (reference sequence). The CDR3 totals 14 residues. V dropped 5 bases and J dropped 7 bases, with 17 bases sitting between them. The CDR3 DNA sequence: TGTGCCAGCAGCCCCGGACCGGGGACGTTTGAAGCTTTCTTT. Translating it yields CASSPGPGTFEAFF. The whole variable domain, filled in from reference TRBV13 and TRBJ1-1, reads AAGVIQSPRHLIKEKRETATLKCYPIPRHDTVYWYQQGPGQDPQFLISFYEKMQSDKGSIPDRFSAQQFSDYHSELNMSSLELGDSALYFCASSPGPGTFEAFFGQGTRLTVV.

This clonotype was detected many times. The chain employs TRBV3-1 and TRBJ1-3; D remains ambiguous. Trimming pared 0 bases from V and 0 bases from J, leaving 9 bases between. CDR1 is LGHDT, CDR2 YNNKEL, per germline (reference sequence). This CDR3 comprises 16 residues. The CDR3 sequence is CASSQDPGNSGNTIYF. The CDR3 DNA reads TGTGCCAGCAGCCAAGACCCCGGAAACTCTGGAAACACCATATATTTT.

This clonotype has at least ten counts. The gene calls are TRBV7-2 and TRBJ2-7, with D tentatively TRBD2 (6 bases). The CDR3 is 15 residues long. The V and J ends lost 4 bases and 6 bases respectively, with 19 bases between them. Germline V gene sequence: CDR1 SGHTA, CDR2 FQGNSA. The CDR3 bases are TGTGCCAGCAGCTCATGGGTAGCGGATTACGGCGAGCAGTACTTC. Its protein is CASSSWVADYGEQYF.

The chain recombines TRBV7-9 with TRBJ1-3; D is uncertain. Germline-derived CDR1 and CDR2 are SEHNR and FQNEAQ (reference sequence). The CDR3 totals 16 residues. V was clipped by 5 bases and J by 7 bases, with 21 bases between them. The CDR3 nucleotides are TGTGCCAGCAGCCTCCCCCCGGCTGTCAGCAAGAACACCATATATTTT. Translating it yields CASSLPPAVSKNTIYF.

The J gene is TRBJ2-5, the V gene TRBV12-3 or TRBV12-4; D remains ambiguous. This CDR3 spans 12 amino acids. The V end lost 3 bases, the J end lost 9 bases, and 11 bases lay between the germline ends. DNA for the CDR3: TGTGCCAGCAGTTTTTCTAACCAGCCCCAGTACTTC. Protein sequence: CASSFSNQPQYF.

This clonotype showed up many times. The gene calls are TRBV4-1 and TRBJ1-5, with no clear D. The germline gives CDR1 MGHRA, CDR2 YSYEKL. The CDR3 runs 13 residues. V lost 1 base, J lost 6 bases, and 7 bases lay in between. DNA of the CDR3: TGCGCCAGCAGCCAAGCCCCGTTTCAGCCCCAGCATTTT. It codes for CASSQAPFQPQHF.

This clonotype was detected many times. J is TRBJ2-7 and V is TRBV3-1; D unresolved. V was trimmed by 8 bases and J by 2 bases, leaving 16 bases between them. CDR1 and CDR2 (germline): LGHDT, YNNKEL (reference sequence). This CDR3 contains 14 residues. In DNA, the CDR3 is TGTGCCAGCCGTTATCGTGGCAAGCCCTACGAGCAGTACTTC. Translated, it gives CASRYRGKPYEQYF.

As concerns this clonotype: The conserved closing phenylalanine or tryptophan is absent in this CDR3, likely reflecting a read error. Because the CDR3's place on the DNA is in doubt, the DNA is left out and the CDR3 is given as listed by TCRdb. V is TRBV2 and J is TRBJ1-2. Germline loops: CDR1 SNHLY, CDR2 FYNNEI. The CDR3 sequence runs 18 residues, both termini included. CDR3: CASSFYICSAHLAYGYTL.

V usage is TRBV7-4 and J usage is TRBJ2-5; 7 bases are a match to TRBD2. Unmatched junction bases numbered 6, after V lost 6 bases and J lost 2 bases. Germline CDR1 and CDR2: SGHVT and SQSDAQ. The CDR3 sequence is 14 residues long. The CDR3 DNA is TGTGCCAGCAGTTTGGGGGAGGGGCAAGAGACCCAGTACTTC. Translated: CASSLGEGQETQYF.